This TCR beta chain stems from a study of T cell responses to AZD1222 COVID-19 vaccine. Study as a whole: Pooled samples include second doses given at about 4 or 12 weeks.

With respect to this clone: Its antigen is not identified.

This CDR3 is built from 14 residues. Germline V gene sequence: CDR1 MNHEY, CDR2 SVGAGI. Trimming took off 0 bases at V and 6 bases at J, with 12 bases between the two ends. Study observations and caveats: In a largely white British group with more females than males, clonal diversity was possibly underestimated. Baseline antibody screening turned up just a handful of seropositive AZD1222 recipients. Rises in breadth and depth of Spike-specific TCRs came after two AZD1222 doses.

Sequencing used immunoSEQ multiplex PCR; TCRdb keeps in-frame clones, though not all of them. The table records under 200,000 clones, about 90% of them present only once. The chain employs TRBV6-5 and TRBJ2-7; perhaps TRBD1 as D (6 bases). The clonotype comes from an adult in good health. This specimen consisted of peripheral blood, obtained on day 0 of AZD1222 vaccination. For the CDR3, the DNA is TGTGCCAGCAGTTACTCCGGACAGCCCGTCGAGCAGTACTTC. It yields the protein CASSYSGQPVEQYF.